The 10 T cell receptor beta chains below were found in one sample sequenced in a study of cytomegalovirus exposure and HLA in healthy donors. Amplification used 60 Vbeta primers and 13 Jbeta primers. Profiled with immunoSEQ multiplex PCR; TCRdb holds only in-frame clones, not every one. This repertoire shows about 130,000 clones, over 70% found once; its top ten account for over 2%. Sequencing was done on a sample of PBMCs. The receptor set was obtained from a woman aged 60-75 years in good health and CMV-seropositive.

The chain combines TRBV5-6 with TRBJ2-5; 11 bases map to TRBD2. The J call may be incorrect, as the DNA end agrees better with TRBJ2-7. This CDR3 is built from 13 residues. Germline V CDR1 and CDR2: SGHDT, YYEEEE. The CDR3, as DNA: TGTGCCAGCAGCTTACTAGCGGGGGACGAGCAGTACTTC. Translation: CASSLLAGDEQYF.

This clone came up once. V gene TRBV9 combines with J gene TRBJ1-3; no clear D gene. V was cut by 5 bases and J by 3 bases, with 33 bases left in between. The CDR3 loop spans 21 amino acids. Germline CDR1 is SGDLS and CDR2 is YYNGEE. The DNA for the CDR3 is TGTGCCAGCAGACCAATAGCGGGTCGGGCGATTAAGGCGGCCCTTGGAAACACCATATATTTT. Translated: CASRPIAGRAIKAALGNTIYF.

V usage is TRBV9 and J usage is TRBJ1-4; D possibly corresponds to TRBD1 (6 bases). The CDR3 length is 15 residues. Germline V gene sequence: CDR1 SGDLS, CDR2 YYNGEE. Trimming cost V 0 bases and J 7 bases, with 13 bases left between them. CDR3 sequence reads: CASSVEGRGIEKLFF. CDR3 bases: TGTGCCAGCAGCGTAGAGGGCAGGGGAATTGAAAAACTGTTTTTT.

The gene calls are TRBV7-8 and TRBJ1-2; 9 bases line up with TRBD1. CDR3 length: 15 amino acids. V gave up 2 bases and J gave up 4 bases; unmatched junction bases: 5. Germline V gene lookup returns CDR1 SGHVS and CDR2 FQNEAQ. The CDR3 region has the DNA TGTGCCAGCAGCTTAATTGGGACAGGGATCTATGGCTACACCTTC. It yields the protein CASSLIGTGIYGYTF. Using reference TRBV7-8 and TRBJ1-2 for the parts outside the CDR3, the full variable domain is GAGVSQSPRYKVAKRGQDVALRCDPISGHVSLFWYQQALGQGPEFLTYFQNEAQLDKSGLPSDRFFAERPEGSVSTLKIQRTQQEDSAVYLCASSLIGTGIYGYTFGSGTRLTVV.

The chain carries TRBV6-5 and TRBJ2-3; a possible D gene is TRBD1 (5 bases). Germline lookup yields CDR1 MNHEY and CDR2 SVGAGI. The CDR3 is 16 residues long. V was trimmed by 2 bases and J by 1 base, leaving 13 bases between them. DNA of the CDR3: TGTGCCAGCAGTTACACCTACAGGATTGGCACAGATACGCAGTATTTT. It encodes CASSYTYRIGTDTQYF.

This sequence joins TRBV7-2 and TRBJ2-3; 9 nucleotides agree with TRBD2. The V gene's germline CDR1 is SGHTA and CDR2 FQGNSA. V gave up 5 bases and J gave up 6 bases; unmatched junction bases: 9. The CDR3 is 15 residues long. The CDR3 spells CASSPLAGLEDTQYF. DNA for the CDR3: TGTGCCAGCAGCCCCCTAGCGGGGTTGGAGGATACGCAGTATTTT.

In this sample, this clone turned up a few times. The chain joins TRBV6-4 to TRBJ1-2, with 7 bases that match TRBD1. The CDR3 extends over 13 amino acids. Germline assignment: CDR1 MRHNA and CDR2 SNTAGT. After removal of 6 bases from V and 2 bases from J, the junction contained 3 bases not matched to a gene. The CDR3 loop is CASSIQGNYGYTF. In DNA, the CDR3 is TGTGCCAGCAGCATACAGGGGAACTATGGCTACACCTTC.

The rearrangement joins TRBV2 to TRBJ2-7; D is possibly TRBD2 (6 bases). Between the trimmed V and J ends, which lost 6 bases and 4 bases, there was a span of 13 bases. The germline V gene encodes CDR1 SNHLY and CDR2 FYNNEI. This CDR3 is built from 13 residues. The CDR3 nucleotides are TGTGCCAGCAGGGGGACTTATACTTACGAGCAGTACTTC. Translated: CASRGTYTYEQYF. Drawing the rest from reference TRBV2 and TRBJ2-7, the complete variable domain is EPEVTQTPSHQVTQMGQEVILRCVPISNHLYFYWYRQILGQKVEFLVSFYNNEISEKSEIFDDQFSVERPDGSNFTLKIRSTKLEDSAMYFCASRGTYTYEQYFGPGTRLTVT.

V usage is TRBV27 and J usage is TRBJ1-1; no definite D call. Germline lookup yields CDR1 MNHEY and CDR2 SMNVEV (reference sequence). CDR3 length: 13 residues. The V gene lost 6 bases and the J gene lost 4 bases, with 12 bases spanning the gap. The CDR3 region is CASRLGRITEAFF. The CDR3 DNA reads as TGTGCCAGCAGACTAGGTAGGATCACTGAAGCTTTCTTT.

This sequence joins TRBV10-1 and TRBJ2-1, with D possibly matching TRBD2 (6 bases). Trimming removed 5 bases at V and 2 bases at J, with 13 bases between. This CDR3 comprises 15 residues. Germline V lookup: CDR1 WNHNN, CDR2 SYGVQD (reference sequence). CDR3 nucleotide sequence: TGCGCCAGCAGTCCCGGGACTGGGACCTACAATGAGCAGTTCTTC. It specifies CASSPGTGTYNEQFF.